Following are 3 T cell receptor beta chains from one sample sequenced in a study of glioma-infiltrating T cells after dendritic cell vaccination. Time point indicated: after dendritic cell vaccination, including at tumor progression/relapse. Sequencing used immunoSEQ multiplex PCR; TCRdb keeps in-frame clones, though not all of them. The sample has about 24,000 clones; roughly 89% are singletons. The sequences come from blood, collected after dendritic cell vaccination. These receptors came from a human donor with glioblastoma.

The rearrangement links TRBV18 to TRBJ1-5; 7 bases align to TRBD1. J lost 7 bases, V lost 3 bases, and 12 bases had no gene match. The CDR3 is made up of 16 amino acids. Germline V gene data show CDR1 as KGHSH and CDR2 as LQKENI. This chain's CDR3 is CASSPLGQTGGQPQHF. CDR3 nucleotide sequence: TGTGCCAGCTCACCGTTGGGACAGACTGGAGGACAGCCCCAGCATTTT.

This rearrangement joins TRBV19 to TRBJ1-1; no definite D call. Looked up from germline, CDR1 is LNHDA and CDR2 is SQIVND (reference sequence). V dropped 6 bases and J dropped 0 bases, with 11 bases sitting between them. The CDR3 has 14 residues. The CDR3 here is CASSPGLMNTEAFF. CDR3 in DNA: TGTGCCAGTAGCCCAGGATTGATGAACACTGAAGCTTTCTTT.

The J gene is TRBJ2-6, the V gene TRBV27; 7 nucleotides line up with TRBD1. Germline V gene lookup returns CDR1 MNHEY and CDR2 SMNVEV (reference sequence). Trimming took 5 bases from V and 0 from J; bases not matched to a gene: 7. This CDR3 is built from 17 residues. CDR3 in DNA: TGTGCCAGCAGTCCCCAGGGGGTTGACTCTGGGGCCAACGTCCTGACTTTC. Its protein product is CASSPQGVDSGANVLTF.